This T cell receptor beta chain was obtained from a study of T cell repertoires in cytomegalovirus infection. Ten or more counts support this clonotype. TCRdb used MiXCR to reprocess the reads, holding one entry per CDR3 protein. The sample has 450,000 to 600,000 distinct CDR3 sequences, roughly 12% seen once. V shed 7 bases and J shed 3 bases, with 15 bases lying between them. Germline lookup yields CDR1 MDHEN and CDR2 SYDVKM. The CDR3 has 14 amino acids. Sequencing used PBMCs. V gene TRBV28 combines with J gene TRBJ1-1; D unresolved. The sequence derives from a human donor in good health (CMV status not recorded). Some clones in this sample may be carry-over from other donors' samples. The CDR3 bases are TGTGCCAGCAACCCGGGAGGAAGGGACACTGAAGCTTTCTTT. Translating it yields CASNPGGRDTEAFF.